This entry describes one TCR beta chain. Per the germline V gene, CDR1 is MDHEN and CDR2 is SYDVKM. Trimming stripped 3 bases from V and 8 bases from J, with 13 bases between. This CDR3 region has 13 residues. The sample is drawn from a study of OX40 agonist ivuxolimab in advanced cancers. Clones were sequenced by immunoSEQ multiplex PCR, and TCRdb holds only the in-frame ones, with some missing. This sample carries roughly 56,000 clones, around nine tenths of them seen once, and the ten largest clones take 0.6% to 0.7%. This TCR came from an adult with an advanced solid tumor such as melanoma, head and neck, liver or kidney cancer. The chain combines TRBV28 with TRBJ1-2, with D perhaps matching TRBD1 (5 bases). The sample in question was CD4+ or CD8+ T cells sorted from blood, obtained in a trial of the OX40 agonist ivuxolimab. The CDR3 is CASSLKQVYGYTF. In nucleotides, the CDR3 is TGTGCCAGCAGTTTGAAACAGGTTTACGGCTACACCTTC.